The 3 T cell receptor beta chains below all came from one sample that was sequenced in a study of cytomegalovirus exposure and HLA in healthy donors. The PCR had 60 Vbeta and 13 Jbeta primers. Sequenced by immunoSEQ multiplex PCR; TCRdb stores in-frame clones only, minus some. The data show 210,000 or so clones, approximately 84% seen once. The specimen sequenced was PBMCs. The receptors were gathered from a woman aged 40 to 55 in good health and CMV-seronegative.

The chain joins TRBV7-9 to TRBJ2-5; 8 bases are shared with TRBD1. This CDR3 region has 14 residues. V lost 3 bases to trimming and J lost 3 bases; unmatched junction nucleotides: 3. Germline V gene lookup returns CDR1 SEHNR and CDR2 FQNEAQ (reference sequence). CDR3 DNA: TGTGCCAGCAGCTTCGCACAGGGGGAAGAGACCCAGTACTTC. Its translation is CASSFAQGEETQYF. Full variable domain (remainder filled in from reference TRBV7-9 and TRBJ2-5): DTGVSQNPRHKITKRGQNVTFRCDPISEHNRLYWYRQTLGQGPEFLTYFQNEAQLEKSRLLSDRFSAERPKGSFSTLEIQRTEQGDSAMYLCASSFAQGEETQYFGPGTRLLVL.

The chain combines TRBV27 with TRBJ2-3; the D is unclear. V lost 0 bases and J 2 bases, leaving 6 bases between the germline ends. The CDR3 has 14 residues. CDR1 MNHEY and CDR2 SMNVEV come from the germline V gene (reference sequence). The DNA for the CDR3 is TGTGCCAGCAGTTTATCGCAGAACACAGATACGCAGTATTTT. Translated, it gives CASSLSQNTDTQYF.

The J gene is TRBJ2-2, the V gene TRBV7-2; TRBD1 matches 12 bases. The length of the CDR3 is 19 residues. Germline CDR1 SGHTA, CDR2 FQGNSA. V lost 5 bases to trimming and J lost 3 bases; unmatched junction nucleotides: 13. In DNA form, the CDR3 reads TGTGCCAGCAGCAACCCCCTGGGACAGGGGGCATCATACACCGGGGAGCTGTTTTTT. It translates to CASSNPLGQGASYTGELFF.